These 27 T cell receptor beta chains came from one sample sequenced in a study of shared clonotypes between healthy human individuals. Assay used: immunoSEQ multiplex PCR; TCRdb lists only in-frame clones, some missing. The data show about 340,000 clones, roughly 80% seen once. The sample comprised memory CD4+ T cells sorted from blood. Noted subset: CD45RA-negative fraction. Every receptor here comes from a man aged 25-45 years in good health.

J is TRBJ2-1 and V is TRBV19; 11 bases line up with TRBD2. The CDR3 is 18 residues long. Germline CDR1 LNHDA, CDR2 SQIVND (reference sequence). V shed 6 bases, J shed 4 bases, and the junction held 14 bases outside the gene matches. CDR3 region: CASRRAKGGTSGYNEQFF. CDR3 DNA: TGTGCCAGTAGACGAGCCAAGGGTGGGACTAGCGGTTACAATGAGCAGTTCTTC.

The CDR3 region is CASTGQGASTEAFF. The CDR3 region has the DNA TGCGCCAGCACCGGACAGGGGGCGAGTACTGAAGCTTTCTTT. The chain couples TRBV5-1 to TRBJ1-1; TRBD1 matches at 11 bases. The CDR3 loop spans 14 amino acids. V was pared by 6 bases and J by 5 bases, with 6 bases of the junction left unmatched. Per germline, CDR1 SGHRS and CDR2 YFSETQ.

There are a few counts of this clone. The chain joins TRBV28 to TRBJ2-3, with D uncertain. CDR3 length: 18 residues. Trimming shortened V by 1 base and J by 1 base, and 18 bases separated the two germline ends. Looked up from germline, CDR1 is MDHEN and CDR2 is SYDVKM. CDR3 amino acids: CASSLSGAWAVGTDTQYF. DNA for the CDR3: TGTGCCAGCAGTTTATCGGGCGCGTGGGCAGTGGGCACAGATACGCAGTATTTT.

This chain connects TRBV5-1 to TRBJ2-5; weak D call: TRBD2 (6 bases). With 2 bases removed from V and 4 bases from J, the gap between germline ends came to 9 bases. The CDR3 extends over 13 amino acids. Germline-derived CDR1 and CDR2 are SGHRS and YFSETQ. This CDR3 reads CASSFAGSETQYF. CDR3 nucleotide sequence: TGCGCCAGCAGCTTCGCGGGATCAGAGACCCAGTACTTC.

V and J are TRBV11-2 and TRBJ2-3, with 8 bases matching TRBD1. After removal of 2 bases from V and 2 bases from J, the junction contained 6 bases not matched to a gene. The CDR3 totals 16 residues. Germline values: CDR1 SGHAT, CDR2 FQNNGV. The DNA of the CDR3 is TGTGCCAGCAGCTTATTCCGACAGGGGTCCACAGATACGCAGTATTTT. As protein: CASSLFRQGSTDTQYF.

The chain joins TRBV11-3 to TRBJ2-1; D not resolved. Germline CDR1 and CDR2: SGHNT and YENEEA. CDR3 length: 14 amino acids. The germline V and J ends were trimmed by 2 bases and 3 bases, with 8 bases remaining between them. The CDR3 sequence: CASSLQGNYNEQFF. The CDR3 DNA reads TGTGCCAGCAGCTTACAAGGAAACTACAATGAGCAGTTCTTC.

The rearrangement uses TRBV30 and TRBJ1-4, with D possibly TRBD1 on 6 matching bases. Trimming pared 8 bases from V and 5 bases from J, leaving 18 bases between. CDR1 and CDR2 (germline): GTSNPN, SVGIG (reference sequence). This CDR3 is 14 amino acids long. The DNA for the CDR3 is TGTGCCAGGACTCAACGAGGGACAAATGAAAAACTGTTTTTT. This gives the protein CARTQRGTNEKLFF.

The chain is built from TRBV5-1 and TRBJ2-1; TRBD2 matches 8 bases. Germline lookup yields CDR1 SGHRS and CDR2 YFSETQ. V gave up 1 base and J gave up 5 bases; unmatched junction bases: 8. The length of the CDR3 is 16 residues. This CDR3 is CASSLQIGTSHNEQFF. The CDR3 nucleotides are TGCGCCAGCAGCTTGCAAATCGGGACTAGTCACAATGAGCAGTTCTTC.

This rearrangement joins TRBV7-9 to TRBJ1-5, with D maybe TRBD1 (5 bases). The length of the CDR3 is 13 residues. CDR1 is SEHNR, CDR2 FQNEAQ, per germline (reference sequence). V gave up 8 bases and J gave up 3 bases, with 11 bases separating them. The CDR3 here is CASGGNINQPQHF. The CDR3, as DNA: TGTGCCAGCGGGGGGAACATCAATCAGCCCCAGCATTTT.

This clone was detected many times. The chain has TRBV27 and TRBJ1-3, with D hard to call. V lost 5 bases and J 2 bases, leaving 10 bases between the germline ends. The CDR3 totals 14 residues. Germline assignment: CDR1 MNHEY and CDR2 SMNVEV (reference sequence). The CDR3 reads CASSPTNPGNTIYF. The CDR3 region has the DNA TGTGCCAGCAGTCCCACAAATCCTGGAAACACCATATATTTT.

The chain recombines TRBV5-1 with TRBJ2-5; 7 nucleotides agree with TRBD2. V trimming: 2 bases; J trimming: 1 base; junction bases outside the gene matches: 2. CDR3 length: 14 residues. CDR1 SGHRS and CDR2 YFSETQ come from the germline V gene. The CDR3 region has the DNA TGCGCCAGCAGCTTCCGACTAGCCCAAGAGACCCAGTACTTC. As protein: CASSFRLAQETQYF.

The chain carries TRBV2 and TRBJ2-5; unclear D gene. Germline CDR1 SNHLY, CDR2 FYNNEI. V was trimmed by 5 bases and J by 4 bases, leaving 14 bases between them. The CDR3 extends over 14 amino acids. The CDR3 region is CASSPSPLGETQYF. The CDR3 region has the DNA TGTGCCAGCAGTCCGTCACCACTGGGAGAGACCCAGTACTTC.

The rearrangement links TRBV10-2 to TRBJ1-1; 9 bases line up with TRBD1. CDR1 and CDR2 from the germline V gene are WSHSY and SAAADI. V lost 4 bases, J lost 1 base, and 7 bases stayed unmatched. This CDR3 comprises 16 residues. In DNA form, the CDR3 reads TGCGCCAGCAGTGTCGGGACAGGGTTTACGAACACTGAAGCTTTCTTT. Translation: CASSVGTGFTNTEAFF.

The chain uses TRBV28 and TRBJ2-6; 9 bases line up with TRBD1. The CDR3 has 16 residues. V shed 2 bases and J 3 bases; nucleotides not matched to a gene: 2. The germline CDR1 and CDR2 sequences are MDHEN and SYDVKM. Written as DNA, the CDR3 is TGTGCCAGCAGTTTAACAGGGGGCTTTGGGGCCAACGTCCTGACTTTC. This codes for CASSLTGGFGANVLTF.

The chain carries TRBV5-6 and TRBJ2-5; the match to TRBD2 covers 7 bases. The V segment lost 3 bases and the J segment 7 bases; nucleotides outside the gene matches: 0. The CDR3 consists of 11 residues. The V gene's germline CDR1 is SGHDT and CDR2 YYEEEE. The CDR3 loop reads CASSSGGTQYF. The CDR3 bases are TGTGCCAGCAGCTCGGGGGGGACCCAGTACTTC.

The chain combines TRBV25-1 with TRBJ2-3, with a weak D call TRBD2 (5 bases). The CDR3 covers 16 residues. The V gene lost 3 bases and the J gene lost 4 bases, with 17 bases spanning the gap. CDR1 is MGHDK and CDR2 is SYGVNS in the germline V gene. CDR3 amino acids: CASSDFGVEVPDTQYF. DNA of the CDR3: TGTGCCAGCAGTGATTTCGGGGTAGAGGTCCCAGATACGCAGTATTTT.

The V and J genes are TRBV19 and TRBJ1-2; maybe TRBD1 (5 bases). The germline V gene has CDR1 LNHDA and CDR2 SQIVND (reference sequence). The length of the CDR3 is 12 residues. V dropped 6 bases and J dropped 6 bases, with 11 bases sitting between them. In DNA, the CDR3 is TGTGCCAGTAGCACCTACAGGAATGGCTACACCTTC. Translated: CASSTYRNGYTF.

This clone was seen once. DNA for the CDR3: TGTGCCAGCAGTGCTTGGGGAAACCACAGGGGGCAGACCCAGTACTTC. Its translation is CASSAWGNHRGQTQYF. The chain combines TRBV2 with TRBJ2-5, with 9 bases fitting TRBD1. V shed 4 bases, J shed 6 bases, and the junction held 12 bases outside the gene matches. The CDR3 contains 16 residues. In germline, CDR1 is SNHLY, CDR2 FYNNEI.

The genes are TRBV7-2 and TRBJ2-5; 10 bases match TRBD2. The CDR3 extends over 14 amino acids. CDR1 SGHTA and CDR2 FQGNSA come from the germline V gene. Trimming cost V 4 bases and J 5 bases; bases outside gene matches: 4. The CDR3 protein is CASSSQAGGETQYF. The CDR3, as DNA: TGTGCCAGCAGCTCACAAGCGGGAGGGGAGACCCAGTACTTC.

The chain combines TRBV7-6 with TRBJ2-7; D unresolved. V lost 3 bases and J 1 base, leaving 7 bases between the germline ends. Germline V lookup: CDR1 SGHVS, CDR2 FNYEAQ. CDR3 size: 13 residues. CDR3 residues: CASSLSLSYEQYF. Here the CDR3 DNA reads TGTGCCAGCAGCTTGTCTCTATCCTACGAGCAGTACTTC.

The chain has TRBV19 and TRBJ2-7; D may be TRBD2 (6 bases). The CDR3 is 15 amino acids. In germline, CDR1 is LNHDA, CDR2 SQIVND (reference sequence). V was cut by 3 bases and J by 3 bases, with 15 bases left in between. The CDR3 sequence is CASSMSTSSLYEQYF. The DNA of the CDR3 is TGTGCCAGTAGTATGAGCACTAGCTCCCTCTACGAGCAGTACTTC.

This clone was counted a few times. The V gene is TRBV5-8, the J gene TRBJ2-3, with 7 positions matching TRBD1. Losses at the gene ends were 3 bases for V and 3 bases for J; bases not matched to a gene: 10. CDR1 and CDR2 from the germline V gene are SGHTS and YDEGEE. CDR3 size: 16 residues. CDR3 sequence (DNA): TGTGCCAGCAGCTACGGGACAGAGGATCGGACAGATACGCAGTATTTT. Translated: CASSYGTEDRTDTQYF.

V is TRBV5-4 and J is TRBJ2-2; D is undetermined. Germline V gene sequence: CDR1 SGHNT, CDR2 YYREEE (reference sequence). V was shortened by 6 bases and J by 1 base, with 13 bases between the two germline ends. The CDR3 loop spans 15 amino acids. The CDR3 coding sequence is TGTGCCAGCAACTCCGGTGTCGGGAACACCGGGGAGCTGTTTTTT. Amino acids: CASNSGVGNTGELFF.

The chain employs TRBV28 and TRBJ1-1; 7 nucleotides agree with TRBD1. Germline lookup yields CDR1 MDHEN and CDR2 SYDVKM. V dropped 3 bases and J dropped 0; count of bases not matched to a gene: 4. CDR3 length: 15 residues. The CDR3 nucleotides read TGTGCCAGCAGTTTCCCGACAGGGATGAACACTGAAGCTTTCTTT. Protein sequence: CASSFPTGMNTEAFF.

This rearrangement joins TRBV5-1 to TRBJ2-7; either TRBD1 or TRBD2 may supply D (6 bases each). This CDR3 is built from 17 residues. The germline CDR1 and CDR2 sequences are SGHRS and YFSETQ. Between the trimmed V and J ends, which lost 0 bases and 0 bases, there was a span of 16 bases. The DNA of the CDR3 is TGCGCCAGCAGCTTGGCCCCGGGGGACACCCACTCCTACGAGCAGTACTTC. It specifies CASSLAPGDTHSYEQYF.

This sequence joins TRBV12-5 and TRBJ2-1, with D unclear. With 6 bases removed from V and 8 bases from J, the gap between germline ends came to 17 bases. The CDR3 is made up of 14 amino acids. Germline V CDR1 and CDR2: LGHNT, FRNRAP. This chain's CDR3 is CASGLGRSFDEQFF. The CDR3 bases are TGTGCTAGTGGCCTCGGTAGGTCATTTGATGAGCAGTTCTTC. Full variable domain (rest looked up from reference TRBV12-5 and TRBJ2-1): DARVTQTPRHKVTEMGQEVTMRCQPILGHNTVFWYRQTMMQGLELLAYFRNRAPLDDSGMPKDRFSAEMPDATLATLKIQPSEPRDSAVYFCASGLGRSFDEQFFGPGTRLTVL.

This clone was observed a few times. The chain couples TRBV9 to TRBJ2-4; the match to TRBD1 covers 7 bases. J lost 9 bases, V lost 0 bases, and 6 bases had no gene match. The CDR3 has 14 amino acids. Looked up from germline, CDR1 is SGDLS and CDR2 is YYNGEE. The CDR3 reads CASSVAGTDGIQYF. The CDR3 nucleotides read TGTGCCAGCAGCGTAGCCGGGACAGACGGCATTCAGTACTTC. The entire variable domain, with the rest obtained from reference TRBV9 and TRBJ2-4, is as follows: DSGVTQTPKHLITATGQRVTLRCSPRSGDLSVYWYQQSLDQGLQFLIQYYNGEERAKGNILERFSAQQFPDLHSELNLSSLELGDSALYFCASSVAGTDGIQYFGAGTRLSVL.